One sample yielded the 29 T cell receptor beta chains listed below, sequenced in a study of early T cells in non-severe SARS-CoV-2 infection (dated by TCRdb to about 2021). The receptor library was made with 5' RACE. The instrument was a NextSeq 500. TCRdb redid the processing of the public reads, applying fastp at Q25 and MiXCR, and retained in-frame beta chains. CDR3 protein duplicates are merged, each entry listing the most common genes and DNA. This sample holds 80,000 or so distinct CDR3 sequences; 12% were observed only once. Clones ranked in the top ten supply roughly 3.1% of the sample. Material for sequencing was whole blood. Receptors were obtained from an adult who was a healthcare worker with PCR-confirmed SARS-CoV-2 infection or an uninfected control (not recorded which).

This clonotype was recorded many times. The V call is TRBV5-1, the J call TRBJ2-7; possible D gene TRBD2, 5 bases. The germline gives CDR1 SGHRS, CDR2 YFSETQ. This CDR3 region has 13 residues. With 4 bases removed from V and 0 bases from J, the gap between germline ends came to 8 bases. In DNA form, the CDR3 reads TGCGCCAGCAGCATTAGCGCCTCCTACGAGCAGTACTTC. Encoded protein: CASSISASYEQYF.

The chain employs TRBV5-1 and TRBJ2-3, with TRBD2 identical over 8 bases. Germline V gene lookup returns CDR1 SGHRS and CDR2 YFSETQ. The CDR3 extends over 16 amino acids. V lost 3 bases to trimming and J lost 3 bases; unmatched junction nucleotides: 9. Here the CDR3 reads CASSSQRELVTDTQYF. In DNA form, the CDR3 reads TGCGCCAGCAGCTCCCAGCGGGAGCTCGTGACAGATACGCAGTATTTT.

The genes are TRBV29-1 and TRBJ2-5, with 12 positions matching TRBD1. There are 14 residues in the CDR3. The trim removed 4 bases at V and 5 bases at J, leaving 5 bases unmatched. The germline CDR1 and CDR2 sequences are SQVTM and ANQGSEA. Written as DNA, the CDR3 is TGCAGCGTTGGGGGGACAGGGGGCCAGGAGACCCAGTACTTC. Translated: CSVGGTGGQETQYF.

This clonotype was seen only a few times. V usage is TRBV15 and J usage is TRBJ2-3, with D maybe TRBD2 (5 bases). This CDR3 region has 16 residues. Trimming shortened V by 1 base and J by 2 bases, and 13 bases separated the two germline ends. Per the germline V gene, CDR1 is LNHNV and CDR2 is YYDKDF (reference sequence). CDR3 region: CATSRVRRRDTDTQYF. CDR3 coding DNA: TGTGCCACCAGCAGAGTGCGGCGCCGGGACACAGATACGCAGTATTTT.

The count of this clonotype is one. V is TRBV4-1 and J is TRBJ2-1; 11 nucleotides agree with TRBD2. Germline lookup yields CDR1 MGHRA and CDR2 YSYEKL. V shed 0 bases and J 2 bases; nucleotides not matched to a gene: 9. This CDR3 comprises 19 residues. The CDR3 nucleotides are TGCGCCAGCAGCCAAGATCAGAGGCTAGCGGGAGGTCCCTACAATGAGCAGTTCTTC. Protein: CASSQDQRLAGGPYNEQFF.

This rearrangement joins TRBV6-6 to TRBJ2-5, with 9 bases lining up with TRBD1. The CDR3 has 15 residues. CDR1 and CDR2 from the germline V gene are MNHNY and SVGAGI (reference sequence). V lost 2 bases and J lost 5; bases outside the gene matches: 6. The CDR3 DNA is TGTGCCAGCAGTTACCAACAGGGGGCTGGGGAGACCCAGTACTTC. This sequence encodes CASSYQQGAGETQYF.

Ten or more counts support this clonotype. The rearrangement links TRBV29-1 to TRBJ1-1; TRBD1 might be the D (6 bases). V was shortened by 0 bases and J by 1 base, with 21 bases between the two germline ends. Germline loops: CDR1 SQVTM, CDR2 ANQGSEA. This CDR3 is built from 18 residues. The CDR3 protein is CSVEDFSYREEGNTEAFF. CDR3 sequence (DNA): TGCAGCGTTGAAGATTTTAGTTACAGGGAAGAGGGGAACACTGAAGCTTTCTTT.

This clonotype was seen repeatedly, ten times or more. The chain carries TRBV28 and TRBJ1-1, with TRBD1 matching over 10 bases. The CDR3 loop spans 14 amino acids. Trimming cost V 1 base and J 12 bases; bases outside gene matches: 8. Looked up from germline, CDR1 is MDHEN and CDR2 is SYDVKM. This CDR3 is CASSLLGTGASPFF. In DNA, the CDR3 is TGTGCCAGCAGTTTATTAGGGACAGGGGCGTCTCCTTTCTTT.

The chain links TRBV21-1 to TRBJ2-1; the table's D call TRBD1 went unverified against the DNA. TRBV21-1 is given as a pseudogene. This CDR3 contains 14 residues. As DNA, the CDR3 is TGTGCCAGCAGCAACCGGGACAAGGACAATGAGCAGTTCTTC. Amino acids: CASSNRDKDNEQFF.

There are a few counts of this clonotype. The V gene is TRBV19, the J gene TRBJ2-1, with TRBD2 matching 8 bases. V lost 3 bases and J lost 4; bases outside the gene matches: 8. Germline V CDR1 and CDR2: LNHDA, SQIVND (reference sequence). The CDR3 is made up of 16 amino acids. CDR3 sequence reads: CASSMAGVAGYNEQFF. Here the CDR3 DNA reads TGTGCCAGTAGTATGGCGGGGGTAGCGGGGTACAATGAGCAGTTCTTC.

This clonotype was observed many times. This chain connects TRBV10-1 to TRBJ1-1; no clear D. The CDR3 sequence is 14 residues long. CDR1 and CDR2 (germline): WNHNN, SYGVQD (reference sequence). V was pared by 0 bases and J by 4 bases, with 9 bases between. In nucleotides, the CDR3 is TGCGCCAGCAGTGAGTCGTGGAGGGCCACTGAAGCTTTCTTT. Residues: CASSESWRATEAFF.

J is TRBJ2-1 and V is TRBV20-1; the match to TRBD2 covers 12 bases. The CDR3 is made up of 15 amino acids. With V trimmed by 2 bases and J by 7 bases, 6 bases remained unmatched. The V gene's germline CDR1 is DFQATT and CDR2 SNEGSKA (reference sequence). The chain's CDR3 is CSARLAGGPGNEQFF. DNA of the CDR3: TGCAGTGCTAGACTAGCGGGAGGGCCGGGGAATGAGCAGTTCTTC.

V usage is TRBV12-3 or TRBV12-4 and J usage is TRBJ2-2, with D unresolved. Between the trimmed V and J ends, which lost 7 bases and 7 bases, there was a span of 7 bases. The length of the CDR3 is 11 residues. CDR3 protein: CASTEIGELFF. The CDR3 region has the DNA TGTGCCAGCACCGAAATCGGGGAGCTGTTTTTT.

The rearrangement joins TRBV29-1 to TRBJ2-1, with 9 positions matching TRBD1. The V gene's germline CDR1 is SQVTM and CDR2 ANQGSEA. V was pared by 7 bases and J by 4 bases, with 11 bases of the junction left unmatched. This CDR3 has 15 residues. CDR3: CSAFTQGAGYNEQFF. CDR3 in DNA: TGCAGCGCCTTTACACAGGGGGCGGGATACAATGAGCAGTTCTTC.

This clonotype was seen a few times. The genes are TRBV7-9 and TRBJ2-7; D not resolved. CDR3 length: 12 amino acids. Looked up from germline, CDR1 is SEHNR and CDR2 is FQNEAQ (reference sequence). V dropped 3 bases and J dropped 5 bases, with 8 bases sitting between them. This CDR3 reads CASSFPINEQYF. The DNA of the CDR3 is TGTGCCAGCAGCTTCCCCATCAACGAGCAGTACTTC.

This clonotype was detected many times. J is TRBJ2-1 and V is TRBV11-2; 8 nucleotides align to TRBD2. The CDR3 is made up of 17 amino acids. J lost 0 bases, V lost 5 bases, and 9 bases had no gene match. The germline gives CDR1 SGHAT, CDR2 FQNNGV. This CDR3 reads CASSLREGSSSYNEQFF. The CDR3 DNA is TGTGCCAGCAGCCTCCGGGAGGGAAGCAGCTCCTACAATGAGCAGTTCTTC.

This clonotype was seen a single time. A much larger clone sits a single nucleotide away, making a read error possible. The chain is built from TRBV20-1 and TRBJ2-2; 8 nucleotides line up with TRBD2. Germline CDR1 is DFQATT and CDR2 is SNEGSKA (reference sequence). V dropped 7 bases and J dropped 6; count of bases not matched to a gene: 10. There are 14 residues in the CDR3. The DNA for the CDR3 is TGCAGTGTTGGGAGCGGGAGTGCGCCCGGGGAGCTGTTTTTT. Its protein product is CSVGSGSAPGELFF.

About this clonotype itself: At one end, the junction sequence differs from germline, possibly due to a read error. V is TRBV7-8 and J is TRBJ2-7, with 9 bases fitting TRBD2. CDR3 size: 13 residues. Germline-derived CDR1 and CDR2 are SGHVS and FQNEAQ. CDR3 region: CASSGLATYERYF. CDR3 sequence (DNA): TGTGCCAGCTCTGGACTAGCGACCTACGAGCGGTACTTC.

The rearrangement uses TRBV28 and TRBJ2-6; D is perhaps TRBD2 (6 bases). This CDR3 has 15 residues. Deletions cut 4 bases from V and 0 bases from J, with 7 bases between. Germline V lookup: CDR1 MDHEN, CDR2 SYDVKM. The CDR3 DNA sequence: TGTGCCAGCAGTTGGGGGGTCTCTGGGGCCAACGTCCTGACTTTC. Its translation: CASSWGVSGANVLTF.

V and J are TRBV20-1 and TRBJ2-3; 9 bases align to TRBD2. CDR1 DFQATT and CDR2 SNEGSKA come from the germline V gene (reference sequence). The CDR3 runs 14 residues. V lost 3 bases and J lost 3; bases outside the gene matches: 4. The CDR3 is CSARVAGVTDTQYF. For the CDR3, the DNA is TGCAGTGCTAGGGTAGCGGGAGTTACAGATACGCAGTATTTT.

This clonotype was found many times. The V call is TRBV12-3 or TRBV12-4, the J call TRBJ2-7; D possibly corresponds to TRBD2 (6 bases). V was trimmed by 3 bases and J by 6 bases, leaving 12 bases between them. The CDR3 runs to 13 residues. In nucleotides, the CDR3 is TGTGCCAGCAGTTTGGGGGGTTCGGGCGAGCAGTACTTC. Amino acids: CASSLGGSGEQYF.

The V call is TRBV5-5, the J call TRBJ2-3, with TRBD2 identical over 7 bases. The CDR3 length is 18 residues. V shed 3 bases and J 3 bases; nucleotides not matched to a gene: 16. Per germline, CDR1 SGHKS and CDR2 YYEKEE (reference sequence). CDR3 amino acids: CASSSGMAGVVGTDTQYF. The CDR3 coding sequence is TGTGCCAGCAGCTCCGGGATGGCGGGAGTGGTAGGAACAGATACGCAGTATTTT. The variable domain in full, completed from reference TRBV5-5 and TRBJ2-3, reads DAGVTQSPTHLIKTRGQQVTLRCSPISGHKSVSWYQQVLGQGPQFIFQYYEKEERGRGNFPDRFSARQFPNYSSELNVNALLLGDSALYLCASSSGMAGVVGTDTQYFGPGTRLTVL.

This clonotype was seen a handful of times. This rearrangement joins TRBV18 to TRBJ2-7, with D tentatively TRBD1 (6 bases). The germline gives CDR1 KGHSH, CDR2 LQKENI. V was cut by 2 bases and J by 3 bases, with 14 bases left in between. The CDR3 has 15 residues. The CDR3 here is CASSPFERGNYEQYF. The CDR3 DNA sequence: TGTGCCAGCTCACCATTTGAGAGGGGGAACTACGAGCAGTACTTC.

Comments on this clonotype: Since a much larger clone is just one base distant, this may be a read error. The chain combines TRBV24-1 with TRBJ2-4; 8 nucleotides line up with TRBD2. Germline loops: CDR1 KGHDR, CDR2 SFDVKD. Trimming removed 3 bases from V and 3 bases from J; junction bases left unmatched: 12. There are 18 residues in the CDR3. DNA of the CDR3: TGTGCCACCAGTGATCCGGCGACTAGCGTGAGAGGCAAAAACATTCAGTACTTC. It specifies CATSDPATSVRGKNIQYF.

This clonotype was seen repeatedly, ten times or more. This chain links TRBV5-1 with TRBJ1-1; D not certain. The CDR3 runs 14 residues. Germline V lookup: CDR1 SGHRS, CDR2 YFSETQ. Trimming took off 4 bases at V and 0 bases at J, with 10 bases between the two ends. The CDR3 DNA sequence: TGCGCCAGCAGCGGTGACACGGTGAACACTGAAGCTTTCTTT. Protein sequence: CASSGDTVNTEAFF.

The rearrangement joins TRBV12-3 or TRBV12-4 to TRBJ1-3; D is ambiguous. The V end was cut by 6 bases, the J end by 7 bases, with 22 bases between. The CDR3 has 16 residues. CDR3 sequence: CASSPFGVGVGNTIYF. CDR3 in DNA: TGTGCCAGCAGCCCCTTCGGAGTGGGCGTAGGGAACACCATATATTTT.

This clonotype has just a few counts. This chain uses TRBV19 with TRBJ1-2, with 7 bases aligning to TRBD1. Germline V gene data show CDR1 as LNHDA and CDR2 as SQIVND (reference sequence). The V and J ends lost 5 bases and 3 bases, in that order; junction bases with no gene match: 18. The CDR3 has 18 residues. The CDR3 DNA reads TGTGCCAGTAGTGAACTTCGGCAGGGGGTGATTCGGGACTATGGCTACACCTTC. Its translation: CASSELRQGVIRDYGYTF.

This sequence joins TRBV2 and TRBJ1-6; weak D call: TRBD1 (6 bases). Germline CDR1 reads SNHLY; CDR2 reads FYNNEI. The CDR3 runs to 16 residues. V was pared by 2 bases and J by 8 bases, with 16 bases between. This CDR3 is CASSETRGRLDSPLHF. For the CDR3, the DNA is TGTGCCAGCAGTGAAACGCGGGGGCGCTTGGATTCACCCCTCCACTTT.

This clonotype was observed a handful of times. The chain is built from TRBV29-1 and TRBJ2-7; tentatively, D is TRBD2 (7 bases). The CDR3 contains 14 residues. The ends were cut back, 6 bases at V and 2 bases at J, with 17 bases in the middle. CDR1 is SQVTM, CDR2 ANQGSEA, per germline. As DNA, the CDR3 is TGCAGCGTCCTGGGAGGGGGGGACGCCTACGAGCAGTACTTC. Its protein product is CSVLGGGDAYEQYF.